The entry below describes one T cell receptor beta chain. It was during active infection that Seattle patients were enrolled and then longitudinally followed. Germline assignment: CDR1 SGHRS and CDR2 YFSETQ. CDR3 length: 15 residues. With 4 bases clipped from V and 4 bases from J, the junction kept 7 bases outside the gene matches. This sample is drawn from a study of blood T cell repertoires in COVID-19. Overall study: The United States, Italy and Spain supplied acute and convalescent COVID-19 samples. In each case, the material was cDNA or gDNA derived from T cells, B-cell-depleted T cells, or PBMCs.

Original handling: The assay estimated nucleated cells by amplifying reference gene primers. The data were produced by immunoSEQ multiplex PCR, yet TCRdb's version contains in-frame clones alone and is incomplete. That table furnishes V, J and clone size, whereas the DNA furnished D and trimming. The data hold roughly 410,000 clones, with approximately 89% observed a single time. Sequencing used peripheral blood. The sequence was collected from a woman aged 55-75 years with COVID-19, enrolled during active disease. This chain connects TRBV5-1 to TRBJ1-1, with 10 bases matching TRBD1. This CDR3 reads CASSLEGQGTTEAFF. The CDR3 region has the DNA TGCGCCAGCAGCCTGGAGGGACAGGGGACCACTGAAGCTTTCTTT.